This T cell receptor (beta chain) derives from a study of cytomegalovirus exposure and HLA in healthy donors. Findings of the study overall: An observed cluster of highly shared sequence variants was recorded as a likely sequencing artifact. Earlier results showed most TCR beta V segments being productive about 87% or about 30% of the time. Accurate predictions that matched the HLA-A and HLA-B alleles of most subjects were reportedly made from TCR beta sequences. The presence/absence work took it that sequencing depth was about the same across donors.

The PCR contained 60 Vbeta and 13 Jbeta primers. Clones were sequenced by immunoSEQ multiplex PCR, and TCRdb holds only the in-frame ones, with some missing. The sample records about 140,000 clones, 78% being singletons. With respect to this clone: As yet, its antigen is unknown.

The CDR3 length is 15 residues. The germline V gene encodes CDR1 SGHNT and CDR2 YYREEE (reference sequence). V gene TRBV5-4 combines with J gene TRBJ2-5, with 8 bases identical to TRBD2. The DNA end lines up better with TRBJ2-7; the J call may be wrong. The clonotype was recovered from a male donor in good health and CMV-seronegative. The sequenced material came from PBMCs. DNA of the CDR3: TGTGCCAGCAGCTCTAAGGGACTAGTCATCCACGAGCAGTACTTC. Its protein is CASSSKGLVIHEQYF.